This T cell receptor beta chain was recorded in a study of blood T cell repertoires in COVID-19. Study overall: Acute and convalescent COVID-19 specimens originated in the United States, Italy and Spain. T cells, B-cell-depleted T cells, or PBMCs supplied cDNA or gDNA.

In the authors' methods: Amplified reference gene primers provided the basis for estimating nucleated cell counts. The repertoire was sequenced with immunoSEQ multiplex PCR; TCRdb's copy has only in-frame clones and lacks some. V, J and clone size are taken as reported in that table, and D and trimming were inferred from the DNA itself. In the table there are fewer than 250,000 clones, over 75% of which are singletons. Ages ranged from roughly 18 to 100 years, with residence in fewer than 25 US areas. Concerning this clone: One end of the junction is discordant with germline, which a read error may explain.

From germline, CDR1 is LNHNV and CDR2 YYDKDF (reference sequence). CDR3 size: 13 residues. The sequence was obtained from a woman in her fifties or sixties with acute COVID-19. Input material: PBMCs or T cells enriched from blood (not recorded which). The chain combines TRBV15 with TRBJ1-1; TRBD1 might be the D (6 bases). The CDR3 nucleotides are TGTGCCACCAGCGGAGGACAGTACACCGAAGCTTTCTTT. This codes for CATSGGQYTEAFF.